Detailed here is one T cell receptor beta chain. The source of the sample is a study of technical replicates of blood from a handful of donors. Clones were sequenced by immunoSEQ multiplex PCR, and TCRdb holds only the in-frame ones, with some missing. Of 98,000 or so clones detected, approximately 95% appear once; the ten largest clones hold less than 0.25%. The V end lost 7 bases, the J end lost 4 bases, and 14 bases lay between the germline ends. Germline CDR1 is SNHLY and CDR2 is FYNNEI. The CDR3 has 14 residues. The chain recombines TRBV2 with TRBJ2-4; the D gene is possibly TRBD2 (5 bases). The clonotype originates from a human donor in good health. Sequences were obtained from T cells isolated from PBMCs. CDR3 coding DNA: TGTGCCAGCAAGGATAGAGAGGGTAAAAACATTCAGTACTTC. Translated: CASKDREGKNIQYF.